This TCR beta chain was identified during a study of T cells in Graves' hyperthyroidism and ophthalmopathy. Germline V gene sequence: CDR1 LNHNV, CDR2 YYDKDF (reference sequence). Trimming shortened V by 3 bases and J by 2 bases, and 14 bases separated the two germline ends. The CDR3 runs 15 residues. Findings and limits, study-wide: Model output signaled ophthalmopathy a median around 6.9 months ahead of onset.

Calling Graves' hyperthyroidism stable meant ophthalmopathy did not progress within 18 months. Those with hyperthyroidism were 18 to 65 years old, newly diagnosed, and ill for under 2 months. Any patient presenting with uncontrolled infection, other autoimmune disease, pregnancy or lactation was left out. This clonotype came up many times. The antigen is not known. RNA transcripts gave rise to amplified TCR beta CDR3 regions. RT-PCR in the first round (using the HTBI primer set) targeted the TCR CDR3. TCRdb itself ran the multiplex PCR reads through MiXCR, one entry per CDR3 protein. The sample yields hundreds of thousands of distinct CDR3 sequences, about 38% seen once.

The clonotype was recovered from a man between 18 and 35 years old with Graves' hyperthyroidism. The sequenced sample was blood. The V call is TRBV15, the J call TRBJ2-7, with a possible D match to TRBD1 (5 bases). The CDR3 sequence: CATSREYRKTYEQYF. For the CDR3, the DNA is TGTGCCACCAGCAGGGAATACAGGAAGACCTACGAGCAGTACTTC.